Reported below is one TCR beta chain. Its antigen is as yet unknown. The method was immunoSEQ multiplex PCR; TCRdb's version includes in-frame clones alone and lacks a portion of them. This sample has tens of thousands of clones, with roughly 90% found just once. The sample originates from a study of graft-versus-host responses after intestinal transplantation. Germline V gives CDR1 SGHTA, CDR2 FQGTGA. The V end lost 2 bases, the J end lost 10 bases, and 6 bases lay between the germline ends. The CDR3 sequence is 11 residues long. J is TRBJ2-1 and V is TRBV7-3, with a weak D call TRBD2 (6 bases). The sequence was collected from a human donor who received an intestinal transplant. The sequencing used unstimulated CD8+ T cells sorted from spleen or lymph node cells, collected before intestinal transplant. Written as DNA, the CDR3 is TGTGCCAGCAGCTTAGGGAGGGAGCAGTTCTTC. The encoded protein is CASSLGREQFF.